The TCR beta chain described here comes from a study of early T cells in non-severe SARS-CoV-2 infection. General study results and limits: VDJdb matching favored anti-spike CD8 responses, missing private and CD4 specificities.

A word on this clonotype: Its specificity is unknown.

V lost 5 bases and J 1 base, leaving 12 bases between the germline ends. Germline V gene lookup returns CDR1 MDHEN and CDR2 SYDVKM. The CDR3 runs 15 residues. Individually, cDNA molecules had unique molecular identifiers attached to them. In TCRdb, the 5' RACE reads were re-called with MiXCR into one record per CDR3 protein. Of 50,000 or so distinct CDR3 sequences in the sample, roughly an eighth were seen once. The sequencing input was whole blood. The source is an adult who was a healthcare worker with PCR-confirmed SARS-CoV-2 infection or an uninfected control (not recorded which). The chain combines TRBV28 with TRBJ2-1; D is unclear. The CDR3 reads CASSRLGPSYNEQFF. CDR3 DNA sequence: TGTGCCAGCAGTAGGCTGGGCCCTTCCTACAATGAGCAGTTCTTC. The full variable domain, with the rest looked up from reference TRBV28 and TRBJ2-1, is DVKVTQSSRYLVKRTGEKVFLECVQDMDHENMFWYRQDPGLGLRLIYFSYDVKMKEKGDIPEGYSVSREKKERFSLILESASTNQTSMYLCASSRLGPSYNEQFFGPGTRLTVL.